The clone carrying this T cell receptor beta chain occurred many times. Amplified regions were TCR beta CDR3 sequences from RNA transcripts. The HTBI set primed first-round TCR CDR3 RT-PCR. MiXCR, applied by TCRdb to the multiplex PCR reads, yields one record per CDR3 protein. Of fewer than 750,000 distinct CDR3 sequences listed, roughly 14% were seen once; the top ten hold about 12%. The data were taken from a study of T cells in Graves' hyperthyroidism and ophthalmopathy. The CDR3 has 12 amino acids. The V segment lost 10 bases and the J segment 6 bases; nucleotides outside the gene matches: 3. Germline loops: CDR1 MNHEY, CDR2 SMNVEV (reference sequence).

The receptor was isolated from a woman between 45 and 65 years old with Graves' ophthalmopathy. The specimen was blood. The chain is built from TRBV27 and TRBJ2-1; 10 nucleotides line up with TRBD2. CDR3 in DNA: TGTGCCATCGGACTAGCGGTCAATGAGCAGTTCTTC. Translated, it gives CAIGLAVNEQFF.